This T cell receptor beta chain came from a study of CD8+ T cells in alopecia areata. Study-wide results and caveats: Alopecia totalis/universalis scalp especially showed more expanded CD8+ clones than normal scalp.

Peripheral blood samples and lesional scalp punch biopsies were obtained from alopecia areata patients. CDR1 and CDR2 from the germline V gene are LGHNA and YSLEER. CDR3 length: 18 amino acids. Trimming pared 0 bases from V and 0 bases from J, leaving 15 bases between. This clone was detected a few times. Antigen unknown. RNA extraction was followed by reverse transcription into cDNA, which acted as the sequencing template. Sequencing was performed with immunoSEQ multiplex PCR; in TCRdb, only in-frame clones are kept and a portion is missing. The sample shows roughly 250,000 clones, approximately 61% of them seen only once.

The specimen comprised CD4+ T cells sorted from blood, sampled at week 0. This sequence was found in a human donor with alopecia areata. The chain joins TRBV4-3 to TRBJ2-4; possible D gene TRBD2, 6 bases. The CDR3 region is CASSQDPLLEGAKNIQYF. CDR3 coding DNA: TGCGCCAGCAGCCAAGATCCCCTCTTGGAGGGAGCCAAAAACATTCAGTACTTC.